A selection of T cell receptor beta chains follows, all from one sample in a study of blood T cell repertoires in COVID-19. Sequencing used immunoSEQ multiplex PCR; TCRdb keeps in-frame clones, though not all of them. The top ten clones hold over 10% of a sample with about 85,000 clones, about 80% of them seen once. The source material was peripheral blood. The source of these receptors is a human donor in a cohort sampled during active COVID-19. CDR3s include the opening cysteine and the closing phenylalanine or tryptophan. The order of the fields is V gene, D gene, J gene, clone size, CDR3 DNA, CDR3 protein. The D gene is left open where the match is weak. Some rows have no size entry. The others give once, few or many, or a class for an expanded clone.

>TRBV29-1|-|TRBJ1-4|-
TGCAGCGTTAACCCTGAGGGAAAACTGTTTTTT
CSVNPEGKLFF
>TRBV5-6|-|TRBJ2-7|-
TGTGCCAGCAGCTTATACTACGAGCAGTACTTC
CASSLYYEQYF
>TRBV4-2|TRBD2|TRBJ2-4|-
TGTGCCAGCAGCCAAGCGGCTAGCGGGGGGATACTAGCCAAAAACATTCAGTACTTC
CASSQAASGGILAKNIQYF
>TRBV30|-|TRBJ1-4|-
TGTGCCTGGAACCAGGGGTCTAATGAAAAACTGTTTTTT
CAWNQGSNEKLFF
>TRBV2|TRBD1|TRBJ2-7|-
TGTGCCAGCAGTTTTCTCAGGGGGAACGAGCAGTACTTC
CASSFLRGNEQYF
>TRBV10-3|TRBD2|TRBJ2-3|once
TGTGCCATCCGGAAGGAGCGGGGGCTCACAGATACGCAGTATTTT
CAIRKERGLTDTQYF
>TRBV7-9|-|TRBJ1-3|-
TGTGCCAGCAGTCCAAGTACGGACACCATATATTTT
CASSPSTDTIYF
>TRBV5-1|-|TRBJ2-7|-
TGCGCCAGCAGCTTGGAGCCCAGGGCCCCCTACGAGCAGTACTTC
CASSLEPRAPYEQYF
>TRBV10-3|-|TRBJ2-6|-
TGTGCCATCAGTGAGTCTAATTGGCTCTCAGGGGCCAACGTCCTGACTTTC
CAISESNWLSGANVLTF
>TRBV5-6|TRBD2|TRBJ2-2|-
TGTGCCAGCAGCTTGCTTGGCGGGGGGCGCAGGGAGCTGTTTTTT
CASSLLGGGRRELFF
>TRBV23-1|TRBD1|TRBJ1-5|few
TGCGCCAGCAGTCACGGGACAGGGGGCCAGCCCCAGCATTTT
CASSHGTGGQPQHF
>TRBV5-1|-|TRBJ2-3|-
TGCGCCAGCAGCCTCGGACACACCGGGGATACGCAGTATTTT
CASSLGHTGDTQYF
>TRBV2|TRBD1|TRBJ2-2|-
TGTGCCAGCAGTTTCGCCGGGACAGAAAACACCGGGGAGCTGTTTTTT
CASSFAGTENTGELFF
>TRBV28|-|TRBJ1-1|-
TGTGCCAGCAGTCCTAGTAGTGAAGCTTTCTTT
CASSPSSEAFF
>TRBV30|TRBD1|TRBJ1-3|few
TGTGCCTGGAAACAGGGGAACTCTGGAAACACCATATATTTT
CAWKQGNSGNTIYF
>TRBV19|-|TRBJ1-6|few
TGTGCCAGTAGTATCCGTACTCCCAATTCACCCCTCCACTTT
CASSIRTPNSPLHF